This T cell receptor (beta chain) was identified during a study of blood T cell repertoires in COVID-19. Study context: Italy, Spain and the United States were the sources of the convalescent and acute COVID-19 samples.

Germline V gene data show CDR1 as KGHSH and CDR2 as LQKENI. Trimming took 3 bases from V and 0 from J, leaving 14 bases between them. This CDR3 is built from 16 residues. Study processing details: Reference gene primers were amplified, and this amplification served to estimate nucleated cell counts. This table comes from immunoSEQ multiplex PCR, and its TCRdb copy is limited to in-frame clones, with some not included. V and J calls and clone size are those listed in that table; D and trimming were worked out from the DNA. Seen here are about 280,000 clones, roughly 80% observed once, and the top ten hold less than 5.5%.

This clonotype was obtained from a man in his forties or fifties who had been exposed to COVID-19. The sequenced sample was PBMCs or T cells enriched from blood (not recorded which). V usage is TRBV18 and J usage is TRBJ1-1; TRBD1 might be the D (5 bases). CDR3 in amino acids: CASSPRQRSLNTEAFF. CDR3 coding DNA: TGTGCCAGCTCACCCAGACAGAGATCCTTGAACACTGAAGCTTTCTTT. Complete variable domain (other parts from reference TRBV18 and TRBJ1-1): NAGVMQNPRHLVRRRGQEARLRCSPMKGHSHVYWYRQLPEEGLKFMVYLQKENIIDESGMPKERFSAEFPKEGPSILRIQQVVRGDSAAYFCASSPRQRSLNTEAFFGQGTRLTVV.